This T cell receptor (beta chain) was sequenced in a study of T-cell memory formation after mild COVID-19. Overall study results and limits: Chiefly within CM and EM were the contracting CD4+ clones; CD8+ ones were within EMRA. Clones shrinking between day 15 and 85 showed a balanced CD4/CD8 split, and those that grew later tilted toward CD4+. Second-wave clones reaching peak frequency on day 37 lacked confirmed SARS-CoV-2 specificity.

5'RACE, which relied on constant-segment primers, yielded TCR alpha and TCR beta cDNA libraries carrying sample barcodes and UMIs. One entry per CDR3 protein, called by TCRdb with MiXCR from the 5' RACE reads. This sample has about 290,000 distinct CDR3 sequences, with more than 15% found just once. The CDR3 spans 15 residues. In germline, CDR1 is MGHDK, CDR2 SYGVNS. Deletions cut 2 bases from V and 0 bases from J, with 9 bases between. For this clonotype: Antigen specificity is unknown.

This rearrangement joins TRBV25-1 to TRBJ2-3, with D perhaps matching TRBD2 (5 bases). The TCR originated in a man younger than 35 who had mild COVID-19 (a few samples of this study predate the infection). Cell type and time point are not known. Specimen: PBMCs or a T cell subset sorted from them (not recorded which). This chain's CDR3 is CASSEGSSSTDTQYF. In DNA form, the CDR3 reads TGTGCCAGCAGTGAAGGGAGTTCTAGCACAGATACGCAGTATTTT. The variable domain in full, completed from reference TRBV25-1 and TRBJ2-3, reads EADIYQTPRYLVIGTGKKITLECSQTMGHDKMYWYQQDPGMELHLIHYSYGVNSTEKGDLSSESTVSRIRTEHFPLTLESARPSHTSQYLCASSEGSSSTDTQYFGPGTRLTVL.